This TCR beta chain originates from a study of CD8 T cells in ankylosing spondylitis. Study-wide points: Several of the motif variants were reported before in synovial fluid and blood from reactive arthritis. Clones linked to the disease showed a CD8+ phenotype. They occurred at relatively low frequencies in peripheral blood. Disease-linked clones were reportedly significantly enriched in matched ankylosing spondylitis synovial fluid. One TCR beta motif, made up of under ten highly homologous variants, appeared characteristic of ankylosing spondylitis blood.

V lost 6 bases, J lost 5 bases, and 17 bases lay in between. CDR3 size: 13 residues. Germline-derived CDR1 and CDR2 are DFQATT and SNEGSKA (reference sequence). Libraries for TCR beta were made by quantitative 5'-RACE with molecular barcodes. One entry per CDR3 protein, called by TCRdb with MiXCR from the 5' RACE reads. The table has about 840,000 distinct CDR3 sequences, 12% seen once. This clonotype has a handful of counts. Antigen specificity is unknown. Specimen: blood, either unsorted or a sorted T cell fraction (not recorded which). The clonotype was recovered from a male donor with ankylosing spondylitis. The rearrangement links TRBV20-1 to TRBJ2-7; D could derive from TRBD1 or TRBD2 (5 bases each). CDR3 bases: TGCAGTGCCCACGCCTGGGGGTACCACGAGCAGTACTTC. Translating it yields CSAHAWGYHEQYF.